This T cell receptor beta chain was sequenced during a study of brain T cells in children with intractable seizures. Time point described: blood from clinic visit 5 months post-surgery; TSC patient then seizure free. Libraries were prepared by immunoSEQ multiplex PCR; TCRdb keeps only in-frame clonotypes and omits some of them. The sample lists 340,000 or so clones, 93% occurring once. The CDR3 runs to 16 residues. Germline V CDR1 and CDR2: SGHVS, FQNEAQ. The J segment lost 3 bases and the V segment lost 5 bases, leaving 10 bases of the junction unmatched. This chain links TRBV7-8 with TRBJ1-2; 9 bases align to TRBD1. The sequences come from peripheral blood, collected less than 6 months after surgery. This sequence was found in a boy less than two years old with tuberous sclerosis and intractable seizures. The CDR3 bases are TGTGCCAGCAGCGTCAACAGGGGGCGCGGGGACTATGGCTACACCTTC. This gives the protein CASSVNRGRGDYGYTF.